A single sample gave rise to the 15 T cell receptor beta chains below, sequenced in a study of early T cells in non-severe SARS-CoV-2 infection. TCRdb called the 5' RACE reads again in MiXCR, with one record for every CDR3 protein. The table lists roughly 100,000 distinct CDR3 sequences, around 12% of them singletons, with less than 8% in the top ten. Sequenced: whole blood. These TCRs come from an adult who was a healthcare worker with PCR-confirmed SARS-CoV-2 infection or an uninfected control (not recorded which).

The DNA of the CDR3 is TGTGCCAGCAGCTTACGAGGGGTCCGGTACTTC. This gives the protein CASSLRGVRYF. The J gene is TRBJ2-7, the V gene TRBV21-1; TRBD1 was called by the table and not checked on the DNA. TRBV21-1 is a pseudogene locus. This CDR3 spans 11 amino acids.

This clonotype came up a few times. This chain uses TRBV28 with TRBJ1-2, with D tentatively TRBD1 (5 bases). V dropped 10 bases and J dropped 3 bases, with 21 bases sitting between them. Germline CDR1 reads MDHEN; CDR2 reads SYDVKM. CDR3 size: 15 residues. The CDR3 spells CAIRPGGIGDYGYTF. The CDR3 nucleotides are TGTGCCATCCGGCCCGGGGGGATCGGGGACTATGGCTACACCTTC.

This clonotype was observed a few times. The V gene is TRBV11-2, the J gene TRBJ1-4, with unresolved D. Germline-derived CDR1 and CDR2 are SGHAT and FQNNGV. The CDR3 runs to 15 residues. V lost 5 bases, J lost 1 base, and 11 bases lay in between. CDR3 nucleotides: TGTGCCAGCAGCAGGGCGGTTCGAACTAATGAAAAACTGTTTTTT. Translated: CASSRAVRTNEKLFF.

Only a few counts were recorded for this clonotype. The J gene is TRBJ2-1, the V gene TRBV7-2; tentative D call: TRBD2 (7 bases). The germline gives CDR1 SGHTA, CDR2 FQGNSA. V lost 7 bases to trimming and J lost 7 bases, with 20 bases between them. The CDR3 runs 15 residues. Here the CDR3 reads CASTPPGRGRNEQFF. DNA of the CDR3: TGTGCCAGCACCCCCCCGGGGAGGGGGAGGAATGAGCAGTTCTTC.

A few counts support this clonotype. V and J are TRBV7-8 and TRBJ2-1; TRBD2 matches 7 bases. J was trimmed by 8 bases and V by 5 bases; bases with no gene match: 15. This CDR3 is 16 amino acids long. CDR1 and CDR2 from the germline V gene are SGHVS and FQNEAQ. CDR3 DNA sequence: TGTGCCAGCAGCCAGGTACTAGCGCCCATTTCGGATGAGCAGTTCTTC. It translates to CASSQVLAPISDEQFF.

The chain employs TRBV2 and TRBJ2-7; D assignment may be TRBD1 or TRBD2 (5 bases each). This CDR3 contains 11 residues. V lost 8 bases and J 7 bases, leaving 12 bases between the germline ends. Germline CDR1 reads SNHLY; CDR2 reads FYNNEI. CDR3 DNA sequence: TGTGCCAGCGCGCCGGGACGGGAGCAGTACTTC. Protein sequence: CASAPGREQYF.

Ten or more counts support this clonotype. As DNA, the CDR3 is TGTGCCAGCAGCCCCCCGGGGTCCTACAATGAGCAGTTCTTC. Its translation is CASSPPGSYNEQFF. The chain uses TRBV7-6 and TRBJ2-1; D might be TRBD2 (5 bases). CDR3 size: 14 residues. Germline V gene lookup returns CDR1 SGHVS and CDR2 FNYEAQ. V was clipped by 5 bases and J by 1 base, with 9 bases between them. The whole variable domain, filled in from reference TRBV7-6 and TRBJ2-1, reads GAGVSQSPRYKVTKRGQDVALRCDPISGHVSLYWYRQALGQGPEFLTYFNYEAQQDKSGLPNDRFSAERPEGSISTLTIQRTEQRDSAMYRCASSPPGSYNEQFFGPGTRLTVL.

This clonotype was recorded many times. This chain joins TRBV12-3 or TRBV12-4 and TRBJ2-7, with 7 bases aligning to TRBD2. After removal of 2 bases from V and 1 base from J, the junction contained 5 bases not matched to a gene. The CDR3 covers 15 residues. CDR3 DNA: TGTGCCAGCAGTTTATTTGTTAGCGGGTCCTACGAGCAGTACTTC. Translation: CASSLFVSGSYEQYF.

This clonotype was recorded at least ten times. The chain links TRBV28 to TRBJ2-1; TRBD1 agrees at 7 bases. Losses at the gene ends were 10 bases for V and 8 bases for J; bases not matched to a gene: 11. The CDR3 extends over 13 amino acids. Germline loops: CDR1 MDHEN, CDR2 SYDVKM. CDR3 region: CATYRGTSYEQFF. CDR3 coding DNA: TGTGCCACATACAGGGGTACTAGTTATGAGCAGTTCTTC.

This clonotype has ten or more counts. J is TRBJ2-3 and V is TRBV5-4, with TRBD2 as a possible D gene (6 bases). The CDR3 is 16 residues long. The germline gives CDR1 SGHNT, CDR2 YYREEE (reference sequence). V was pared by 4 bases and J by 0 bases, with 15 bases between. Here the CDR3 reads CASSPEGGLSTDTQYF. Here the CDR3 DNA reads TGTGCCAGCAGCCCGGAGGGCGGACTTAGCACAGATACGCAGTATTTT.

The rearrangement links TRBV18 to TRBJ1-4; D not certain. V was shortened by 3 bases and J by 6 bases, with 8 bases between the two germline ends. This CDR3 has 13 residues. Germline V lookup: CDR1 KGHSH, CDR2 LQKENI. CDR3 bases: TGTGCCAGCTCACCGCGTCTCCATGAAAAACTGTTTTTT. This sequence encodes CASSPRLHEKLFF. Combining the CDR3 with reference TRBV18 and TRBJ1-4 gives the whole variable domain NAGVMQNPRHLVRRRGQEARLRCSPMKGHSHVYWYRQLPEEGLKFMVYLQKENIIDESGMPKERFSAEFPKEGPSILRIQQVVRGDSAAYFCASSPRLHEKLFFGSGTQLSVL.

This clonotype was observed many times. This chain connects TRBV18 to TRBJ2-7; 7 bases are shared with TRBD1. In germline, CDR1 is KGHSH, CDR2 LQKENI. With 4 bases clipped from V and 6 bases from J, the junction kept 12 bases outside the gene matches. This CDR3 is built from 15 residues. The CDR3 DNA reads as TGTGCCAGCTCACTCCGACCAGACAGGGCAAGCGAGCAGTACTTC. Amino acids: CASSLRPDRASEQYF. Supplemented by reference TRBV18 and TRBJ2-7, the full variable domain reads NAGVMQNPRHLVRRRGQEARLRCSPMKGHSHVYWYRQLPEEGLKFMVYLQKENIIDESGMPKERFSAEFPKEGPSILRIQQVVRGDSAAYFCASSLRPDRASEQYFGPGTRLTVT.

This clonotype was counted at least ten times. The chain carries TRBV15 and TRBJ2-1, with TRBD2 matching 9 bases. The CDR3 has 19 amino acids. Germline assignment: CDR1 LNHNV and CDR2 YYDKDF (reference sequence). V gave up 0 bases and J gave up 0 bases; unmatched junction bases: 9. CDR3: CATSREGRLADSSYNEQFF. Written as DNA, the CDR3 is TGTGCCACCAGCAGAGAGGGCCGACTAGCGGACTCCTCCTACAATGAGCAGTTCTTC.

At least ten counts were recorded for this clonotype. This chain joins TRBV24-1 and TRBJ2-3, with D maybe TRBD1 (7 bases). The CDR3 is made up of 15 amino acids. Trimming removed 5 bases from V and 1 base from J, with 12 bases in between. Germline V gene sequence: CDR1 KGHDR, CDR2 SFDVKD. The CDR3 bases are TGTGCCACCAGTGCTGCGGGACAGCGCACAGATACGCAGTATTTT. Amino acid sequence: CATSAAGQRTDTQYF.

CDR3: CASSPDLAGVSYEQYF. CDR3 bases: TGCGCCAGCAGCCCCGACCTCGCGGGAGTCTCCTACGAGCAGTACTTC. This chain connects TRBV4-3 to TRBJ2-7; 7 bases agree with TRBD2. CDR1 is LGHNA and CDR2 is YSLEER in the germline V gene. CDR3 length: 16 residues. V lost 4 bases and J lost 0; bases outside the gene matches: 9.